Included here is one T cell receptor beta chain sequence, with context. The sample holds a few counts of this clonotype. Its antigen target is currently unknown. Qualities for individual bases were not recorded, and no much larger clone is one base off. This record belongs to a study of early T cells in non-severe SARS-CoV-2 infection (dated by TCRdb to the early 2020s). Regarding the complete study: Bulk RNA from unsorted whole blood was used for TCR sequencing, so alpha and beta chains could not be paired.

Points the paper makes about the study in general: VDJdb matching was skewed toward anti-spike CD8 responses and likely underestimated virus-specific expansions by missing private and CD4 specificities.

Preparation of the library involved 5' RACE. Instrument on record: NextSeq 500. The TCR library protocol attached unique molecular identifiers to individual cDNA molecules to correct for sequencing error and PCR bias. Sequencing covered both TCR alpha and beta chains, and within each sample the abundances of alpha and beta sequences were tightly co-correlated. As for the original processing: Decombinator V4 was used to annotate TCR sequences for V gene, J gene and CDR3. TCRs were defined as expanded if a significant change between any two time points was detected under a Poisson model with p below 0.0001. TCR abundances were normalised to the total number of TCRs sequenced in each sample and reported as counts per million. MAIT TCRs were defined by TRAV1-2 paired with TRAJ12, TRAJ20 or TRAJ33, and iNKT TCRs by TRAV10 paired with TRAJ18. VDJdb, accessed 1 November 2021, was searched for CMV, EBV and SARS-CoV-2 annotated TCRs, excluding TCRs annotated for multiple antigens. The public reads were run again by TCRdb, first through fastp at Q25 and then through MiXCR, and only productive beta chains were kept. Identical CDR3 proteins give one entry, which carries the most common genes and DNA. None of the V and J calls come from the authors' own analysis; TCRdb made them. Counted in this sample were 65,000 to 80,000 distinct CDR3 sequences; around 13% of them appeared once. The ten largest clonotypes hold 1.1% of the sample.

The germline V gene sets CDR1 to MDHEN and CDR2 to SYDVKM. Trimmed from V: 3 bases; trimmed from J: 10 bases; junction bases lacking a gene match: 8. Reading from cysteine to phenylalanine, the CDR3 counts 13 amino acids. Only the CDR3 DNA stays, 39 bases, in frame from base 1. A case-control design nested within a healthcare worker cohort in London, UK, was used, with weekly nasopharyngeal swab PCR tests and blood sampling performed. Healthcare workers were enrolled in the week of the UK lockdown, from 23 to 31 March 2020, and were followed every week for up to roughly 15 weeks. The source material was whole blood. This receptor chain uses TRBV28 and TRBJ1-1; TRBD1 lines up with 7 middle nucleotides. This clonotype was sampled from an adult who was a healthcare worker with PCR-confirmed SARS-CoV-2 infection or an uninfected control (not recorded which). The CDR3 protein is CASSLTGRGAAFF. The DNA sequence is given as TGTGCCAGCAGTTTGACAGGGAGGGGAGCAGCTTTCTTT.